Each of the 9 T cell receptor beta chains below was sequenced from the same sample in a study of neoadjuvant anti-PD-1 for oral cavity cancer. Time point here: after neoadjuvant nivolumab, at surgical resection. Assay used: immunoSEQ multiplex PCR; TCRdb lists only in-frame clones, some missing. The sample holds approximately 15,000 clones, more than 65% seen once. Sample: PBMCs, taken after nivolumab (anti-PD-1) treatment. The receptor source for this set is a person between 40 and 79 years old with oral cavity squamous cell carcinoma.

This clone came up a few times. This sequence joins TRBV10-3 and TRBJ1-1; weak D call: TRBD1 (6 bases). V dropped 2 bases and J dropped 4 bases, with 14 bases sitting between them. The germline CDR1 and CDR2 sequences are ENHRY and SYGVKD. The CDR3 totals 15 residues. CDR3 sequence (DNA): TGTGCCATCAGTGAGACAGGGAATAGGGGCACTGAAGCTTTCTTT. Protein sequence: CAISETGNRGTEAFF.

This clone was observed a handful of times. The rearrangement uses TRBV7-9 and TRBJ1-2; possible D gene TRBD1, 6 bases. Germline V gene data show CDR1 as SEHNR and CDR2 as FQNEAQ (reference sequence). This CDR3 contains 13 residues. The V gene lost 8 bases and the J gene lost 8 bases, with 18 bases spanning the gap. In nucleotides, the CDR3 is TGTGCCAGCGTTAACGGGGGGGCGCGAGGCTACACCTTC. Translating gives CASVNGGARGYTF.

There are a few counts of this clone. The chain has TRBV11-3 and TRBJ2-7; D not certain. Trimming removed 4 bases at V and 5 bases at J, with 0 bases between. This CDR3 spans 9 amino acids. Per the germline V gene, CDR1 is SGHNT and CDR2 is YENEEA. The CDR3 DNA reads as TGTGCCAGCAGCTACGAGCAGTACTTC. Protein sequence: CASSYEQYF.

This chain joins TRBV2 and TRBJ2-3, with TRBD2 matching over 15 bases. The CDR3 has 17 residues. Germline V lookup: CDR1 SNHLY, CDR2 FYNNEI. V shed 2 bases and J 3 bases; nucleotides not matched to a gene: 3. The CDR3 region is CASSELGLAGGTDTQYF. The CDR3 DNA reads TGTGCCAGCAGTGAATTGGGACTAGCGGGAGGAACAGATACGCAGTATTTT.

In DNA form, the CDR3 reads TGCGCCAGCAGCTTGGGGGTCTGGGATCCTGGCTACACCTTC. Its translation: CASSLGVWDPGYTF. This chain connects TRBV5-1 to TRBJ1-2; no firm D call. V lost 0 bases and J lost 7, with 13 bases in between. CDR3 size: 14 residues. CDR1 and CDR2 from the germline V gene are SGHRS and YFSETQ. Variable domain in full (rest from reference TRBV5-1 and TRBJ1-2): KAGVTQTPRYLIKTRGQQVTLSCSPISGHRSVSWYQQTPGQGLQFLFEYFSETQRNKGNFPGRFSGRQFSNSRSEMNVSTLELGDSALYLCASSLGVWDPGYTFGSGTRLTVV.

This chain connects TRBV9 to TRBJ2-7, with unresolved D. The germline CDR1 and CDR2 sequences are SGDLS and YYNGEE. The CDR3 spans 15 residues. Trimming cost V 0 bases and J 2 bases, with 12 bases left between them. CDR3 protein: CASSVGGSQTYEQYF. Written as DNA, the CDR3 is TGTGCCAGCAGCGTAGGAGGCAGTCAAACCTACGAGCAGTACTTC.

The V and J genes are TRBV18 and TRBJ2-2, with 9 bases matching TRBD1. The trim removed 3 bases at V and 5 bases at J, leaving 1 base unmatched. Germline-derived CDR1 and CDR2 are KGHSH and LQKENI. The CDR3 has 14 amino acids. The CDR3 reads CASSPDRGTGELFF. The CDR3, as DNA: TGTGCCAGCTCACCGGACAGGGGAACCGGGGAGCTGTTTTTT.

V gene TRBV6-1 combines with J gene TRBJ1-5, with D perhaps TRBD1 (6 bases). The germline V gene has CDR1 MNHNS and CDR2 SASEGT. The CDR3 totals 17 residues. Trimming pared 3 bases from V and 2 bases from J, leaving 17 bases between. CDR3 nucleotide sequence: TGTGCCAGCAGTGAGAGCCGGGCAGGGGATCGCAATCAGCCCCAGCATTTT. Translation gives CASSESRAGDRNQPQHF.

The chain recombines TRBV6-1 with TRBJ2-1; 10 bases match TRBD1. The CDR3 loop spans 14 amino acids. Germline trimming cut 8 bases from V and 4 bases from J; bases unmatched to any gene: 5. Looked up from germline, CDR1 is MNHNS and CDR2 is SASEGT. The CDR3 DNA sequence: TGTGCCAGCGGCCGGGGACAGGGGTACAATGAGCAGTTCTTC. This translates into CASGRGQGYNEQFF.